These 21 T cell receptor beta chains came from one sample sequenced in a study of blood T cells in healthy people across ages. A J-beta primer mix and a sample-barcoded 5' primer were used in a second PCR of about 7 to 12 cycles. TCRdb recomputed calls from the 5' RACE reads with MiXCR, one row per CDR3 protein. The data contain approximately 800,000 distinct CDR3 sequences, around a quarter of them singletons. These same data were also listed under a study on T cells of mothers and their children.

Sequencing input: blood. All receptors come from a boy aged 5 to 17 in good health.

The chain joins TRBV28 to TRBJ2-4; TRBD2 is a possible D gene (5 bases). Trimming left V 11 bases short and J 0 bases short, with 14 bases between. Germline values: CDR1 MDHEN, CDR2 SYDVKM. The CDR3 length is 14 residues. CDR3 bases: TGTGCCGCTGGGAGAGGAGTAGCCAAAAACATTCAGTACTTC. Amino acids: CAAGRGVAKNIQYF.

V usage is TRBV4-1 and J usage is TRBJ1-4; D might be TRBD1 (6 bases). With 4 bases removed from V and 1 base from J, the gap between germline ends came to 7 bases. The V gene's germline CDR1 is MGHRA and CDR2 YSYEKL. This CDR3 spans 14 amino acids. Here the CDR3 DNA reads TGCGCCAGCAGCCCAGGGGTAACTAATGAAAAACTGTTTTTT. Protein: CASSPGVTNEKLFF.

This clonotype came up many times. The CDR3 region is CASSLVAGGQDEQFF. The CDR3 DNA follows: TGTGCCAGCAGTTTAGTAGCGGGGGGGCAGGATGAGCAGTTCTTC. The chain carries TRBV12-3 or TRBV12-4 and TRBJ2-1; 11 bases are shared with TRBD2. V lost 1 base, J lost 8 bases, and 4 bases stayed unmatched. This CDR3 has 15 amino acids.

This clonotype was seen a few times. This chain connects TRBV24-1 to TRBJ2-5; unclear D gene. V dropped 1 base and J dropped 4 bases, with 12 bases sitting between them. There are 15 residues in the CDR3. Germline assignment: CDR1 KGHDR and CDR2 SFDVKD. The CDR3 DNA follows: TGTGCCACCAGTGATTTCGGCAGGTCGAGAGAGACCCAGTACTTC. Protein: CATSDFGRSRETQYF.

CDR3: CSSDNYGYTF. The CDR3 DNA is TGCAGTTCCGACAACTATGGCTACACCTTC. The chain combines TRBV20-1 with TRBJ1-2; D is unresolved. Germline V CDR1 and CDR2: DFQATT, SNEGSKA (reference sequence). The CDR3 loop spans 10 amino acids. Trimming cost V 8 bases and J 2 bases, with 6 bases left between them.

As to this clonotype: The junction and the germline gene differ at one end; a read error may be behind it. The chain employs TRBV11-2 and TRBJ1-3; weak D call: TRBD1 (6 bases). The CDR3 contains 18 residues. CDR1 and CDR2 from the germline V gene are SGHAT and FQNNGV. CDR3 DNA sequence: TGTGCCAGCAGCTCCATTACAAACAAGGGGGGGCTCGGAAACACCATACATTTT. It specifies CASSSITNKGGLGNTIHF.

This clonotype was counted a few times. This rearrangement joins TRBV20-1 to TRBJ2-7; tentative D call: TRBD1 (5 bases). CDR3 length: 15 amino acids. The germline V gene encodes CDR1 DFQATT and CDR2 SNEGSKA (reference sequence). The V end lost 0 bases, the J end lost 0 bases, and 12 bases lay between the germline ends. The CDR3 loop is CSARDFRESSYEQYF. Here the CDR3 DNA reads TGCAGTGCTAGAGATTTCAGGGAAAGCTCCTACGAGCAGTACTTC.

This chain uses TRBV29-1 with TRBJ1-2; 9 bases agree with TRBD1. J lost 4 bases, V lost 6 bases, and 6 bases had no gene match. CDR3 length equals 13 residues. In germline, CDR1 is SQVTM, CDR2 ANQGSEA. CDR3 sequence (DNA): TGCAGCGTAGGACAGGGGTTGAGCTATGGCTACACCTTC. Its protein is CSVGQGLSYGYTF.

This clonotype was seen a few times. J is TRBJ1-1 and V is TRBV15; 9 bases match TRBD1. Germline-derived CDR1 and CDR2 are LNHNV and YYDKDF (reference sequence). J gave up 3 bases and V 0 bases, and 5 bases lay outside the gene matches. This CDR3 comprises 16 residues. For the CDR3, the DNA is TGTGCCACCAGCAGAGATTGGAGGACAGGGGACACTGAAGCTTTCTTT. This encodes CATSRDWRTGDTEAFF.

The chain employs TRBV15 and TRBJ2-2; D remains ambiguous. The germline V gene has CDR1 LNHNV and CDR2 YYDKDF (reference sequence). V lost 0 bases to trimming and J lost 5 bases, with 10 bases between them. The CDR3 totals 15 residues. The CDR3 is CATSRDRMGTGELFF. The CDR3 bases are TGTGCCACCAGCAGAGACAGGATGGGGACCGGGGAGCTGTTTTTT.

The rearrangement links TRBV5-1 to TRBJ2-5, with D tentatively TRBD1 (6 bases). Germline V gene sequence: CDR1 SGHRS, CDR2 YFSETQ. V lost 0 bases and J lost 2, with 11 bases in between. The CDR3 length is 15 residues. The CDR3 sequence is CASSLGIGQQETQYF. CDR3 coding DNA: TGCGCCAGCAGCTTGGGAATAGGACAGCAAGAGACCCAGTACTTC.

The CDR3 spells CASSRGGRDGYTF. CDR3 DNA: TGTGCCAGCAGCCGGGGGGGTCGGGATGGCTACACCTTC. The chain has TRBV28 and TRBJ1-2; weak D call: TRBD1 (5 bases). CDR3 length: 13 residues. Germline V gene lookup returns CDR1 MDHEN and CDR2 SYDVKM. V lost 6 bases, J lost 6 bases, and 14 bases lay in between.

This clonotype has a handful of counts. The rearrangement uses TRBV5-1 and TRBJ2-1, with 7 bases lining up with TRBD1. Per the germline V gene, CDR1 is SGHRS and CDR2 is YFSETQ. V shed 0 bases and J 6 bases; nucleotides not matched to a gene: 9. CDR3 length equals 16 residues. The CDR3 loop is CASSLGTGDSLNEQFF. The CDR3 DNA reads TGCGCCAGCAGCTTGGGCACAGGGGATTCTCTCAATGAGCAGTTCTTC.

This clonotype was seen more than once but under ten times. CDR3 in DNA: TGTGCCAGCAACGACAGGGGATCGGTCACTGAAGCTTTCTTT. As protein: CASNDRGSVTEAFF. This chain uses TRBV12-3 or TRBV12-4 with TRBJ1-1; 8 nucleotides line up with TRBD1. This CDR3 comprises 14 residues. Trimming at V came to 7 bases and at J to 4 bases, leaving 8 bases not matched to a gene.

The CDR3 DNA sequence: TGCAGTGTCCTAGCGCCGTCGGGGAATGAGCAGTTCTTC. This gives the protein CSVLAPSGNEQFF. The rearrangement joins TRBV20-1 to TRBJ2-5; possible D gene TRBD2, 6 bases. The DNA end lines up better with TRBJ2-1; the J call may be wrong. CDR3 length: 13 residues. Germline CDR1 reads DFQATT; CDR2 reads SNEGSKA (reference sequence).

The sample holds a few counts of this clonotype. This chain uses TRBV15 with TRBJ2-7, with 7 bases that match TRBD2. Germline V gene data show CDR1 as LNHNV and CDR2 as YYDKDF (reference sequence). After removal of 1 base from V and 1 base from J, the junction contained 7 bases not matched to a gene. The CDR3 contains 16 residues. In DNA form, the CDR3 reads TGTGCCACCAGCAGAGGGCTAGCGGCCCTTTCCTACGAGCAGTACTTC. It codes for CATSRGLAALSYEQYF.

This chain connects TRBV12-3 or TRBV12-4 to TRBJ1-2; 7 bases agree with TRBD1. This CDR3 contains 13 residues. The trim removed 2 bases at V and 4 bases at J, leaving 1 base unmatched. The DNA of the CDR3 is TGTGCCAGCAGTTTACAGGGGGTCTATGGCTACACCTTC. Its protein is CASSLQGVYGYTF.

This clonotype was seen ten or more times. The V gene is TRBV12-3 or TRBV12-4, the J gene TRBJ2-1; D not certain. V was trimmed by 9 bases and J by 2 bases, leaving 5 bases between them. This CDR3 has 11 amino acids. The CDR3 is CASSTYNEQFF. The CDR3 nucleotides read TGTGCCAGTAGTACCTACAATGAGCAGTTCTTC.

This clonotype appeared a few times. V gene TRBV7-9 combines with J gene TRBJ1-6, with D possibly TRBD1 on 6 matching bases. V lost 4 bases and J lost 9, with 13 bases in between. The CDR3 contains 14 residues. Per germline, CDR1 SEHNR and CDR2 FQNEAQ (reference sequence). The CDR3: CASSSSGVGSPLHF. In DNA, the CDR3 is TGTGCCAGCAGCTCTTCAGGGGTGGGTTCACCCCTCCACTTT.

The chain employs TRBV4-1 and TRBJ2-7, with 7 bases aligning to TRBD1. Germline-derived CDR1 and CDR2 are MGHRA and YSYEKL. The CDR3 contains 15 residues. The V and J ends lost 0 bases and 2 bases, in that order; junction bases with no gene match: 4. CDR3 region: CASSQEKGGTYEQYF. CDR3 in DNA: TGCGCCAGCAGCCAAGAAAAAGGGGGCACCTACGAGCAGTACTTC.

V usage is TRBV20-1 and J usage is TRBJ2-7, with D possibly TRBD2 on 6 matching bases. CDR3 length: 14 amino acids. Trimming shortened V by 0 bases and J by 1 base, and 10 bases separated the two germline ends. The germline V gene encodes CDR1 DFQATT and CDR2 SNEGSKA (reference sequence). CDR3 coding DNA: TGCAGTGCTAGAGAGGGGGGACGGTCCTACGAGCAGTACTTC. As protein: CSAREGGRSYEQYF.